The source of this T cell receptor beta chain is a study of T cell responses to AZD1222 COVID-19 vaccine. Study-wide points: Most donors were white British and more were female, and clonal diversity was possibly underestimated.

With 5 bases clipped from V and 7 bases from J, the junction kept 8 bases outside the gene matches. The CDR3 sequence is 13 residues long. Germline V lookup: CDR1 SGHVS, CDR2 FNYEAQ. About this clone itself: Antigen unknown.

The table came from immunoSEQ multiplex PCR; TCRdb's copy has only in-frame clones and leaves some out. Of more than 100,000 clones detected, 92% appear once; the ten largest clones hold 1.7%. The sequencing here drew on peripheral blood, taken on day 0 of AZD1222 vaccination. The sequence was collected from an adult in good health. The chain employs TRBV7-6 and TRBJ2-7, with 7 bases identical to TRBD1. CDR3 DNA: TGTGCCAGCAGCGCCTCTAGGACAGGAGAGCAGTACGTC. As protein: CASSASRTGEQYV.